Below are 3 T cell receptor beta chains sequenced from a single sample in a study of graft-versus-host responses after intestinal transplantation. Only in-frame clones appear in the TCRdb table, and some are missing; sequencing was by immunoSEQ multiplex PCR. This table has tens of thousands of clones, approximately 95% appearing once. Their antigen targets remain unknown. Sequencing used unstimulated CD8+ T cells sorted from spleen or lymph node cells, obtained before transplant. These receptors came from a human donor who was the organ donor for an intestinal transplant.

The chain uses TRBV10-3 and TRBJ1-1; D unresolved. V shed 10 bases and J shed 4 bases, with 16 bases lying between them. Germline V CDR1 and CDR2: ENHRY, SYGVKD. The CDR3 length is 13 residues. CDR3 bases: TGTGCCACCCTACCTCTGGAGGGCACTGAAGCTTTCTTT. Its translation: CATLPLEGTEAFF.

This rearrangement joins TRBV9 to TRBJ1-2, with a tentative D call TRBD1 (6 bases). The length of the CDR3 is 13 residues. Germline V CDR1 and CDR2: SGDLS, YYNGEE. V lost 3 bases, J lost 5 bases, and 11 bases lay in between. In DNA form, the CDR3 reads TGTGCCAGCAGCGGGGACACTTGGTATGGCTACACCTTC. Translation gives CASSGDTWYGYTF. The variable domain in full, completed from reference TRBV9 and TRBJ1-2, reads DSGVTQTPKHLITATGQRVTLRCSPRSGDLSVYWYQQSLDQGLQFLIQYYNGEERAKGNILERFSAQQFPDLHSELNLSSLELGDSALYFCASSGDTWYGYTFGSGTRLTVV.

The genes are TRBV14 and TRBJ1-3, with D maybe TRBD1 (5 bases). CDR3 size: 16 residues. Trimming stripped 0 bases from V and 0 bases from J, with 9 bases between. The germline gives CDR1 SGHDN, CDR2 FVKESK. The CDR3 region has the DNA TGTGCCAGCAGCCAAGATTGGGGCCGCTCTGGAAACACCATATATTTT. Translation gives CASSQDWGRSGNTIYF.